Following are 21 T cell receptor beta chains from one sample sequenced in a study of preoperative IRX-2 immunotherapy in early breast cancer. Specified treatment: preoperative locoregional IRX-2 cytokine immunotherapy. The table came from immunoSEQ multiplex PCR; TCRdb's copy has only in-frame clones and leaves some out. The data hold around 13,000 clones, with about nine tenths observed a single time. Collection of the sample occurred from a patient treated with IRX-2 immunotherapy. Receptors originate from a human donor with breast cancer.

The V and J genes are TRBV29-1 and TRBJ1-2; D is unresolved. The germline V gene encodes CDR1 SQVTM and CDR2 ANQGSEA. This CDR3 comprises 13 residues. Trimming cost V 6 bases and J 4 bases, with 15 bases left between them. CDR3 loop: CSVQAQSGYGYTF. The CDR3 DNA reads as TGCAGCGTCCAGGCTCAGTCCGGCTATGGCTACACCTTC.

The chain employs TRBV7-9 and TRBJ1-6; possibly TRBD1 for D (5 bases). Germline values: CDR1 SEHNR, CDR2 FQNEAQ (reference sequence). Deletions cut 9 bases from V and 4 bases from J, with 13 bases between. The CDR3 sequence is 14 residues long. CDR3 protein: CASASREYNSPLHF. CDR3 nucleotide sequence: TGTGCCAGTGCCTCCAGGGAGTATAATTCACCCCTCCACTTT.

The genes are TRBV6-1 and TRBJ2-7; D may be TRBD1 or TRBD2 (5 bases each). The length of the CDR3 is 13 residues. The V gene lost 5 bases and the J gene lost 4 bases, with 12 bases spanning the gap. The germline gives CDR1 MNHNS, CDR2 SASEGT. CDR3 nucleotide sequence: TGTGCCAGCAGTCCGGGACCGTCTTACGAGCAGTACTTC. It yields the protein CASSPGPSYEQYF.

This clone was found once. This chain links TRBV5-6 with TRBJ1-2, with D perhaps TRBD1 (6 bases). CDR3 length equals 12 residues. The ends were cut back, 2 bases at V and 8 bases at J, with 10 bases in the middle. Germline values: CDR1 SGHDT, CDR2 YYEEEE. The CDR3 loop reads CASSFRGSGYTF. The CDR3 bases are TGTGCCAGCAGCTTCAGGGGTTCCGGCTACACCTTC. The full variable domain, rest sourced from reference TRBV5-6 and TRBJ1-2, is DAGVTQSPTHLIKTRGQQVTLRCSPKSGHDTVSWYQQALGQGPQFIFQYYEEEERQRGNFPDRFSGHQFPNYSSELNVNALLLGDSALYLCASSFRGSGYTFGSGTRLTVV.

The chain recombines TRBV5-1 with TRBJ1-4, with D possibly matching TRBD1 (5 bases). This CDR3 region has 16 residues. CDR1 is SGHRS, CDR2 YFSETQ, per germline. V was trimmed by 4 bases and J by 1 base, leaving 14 bases between them. CDR3 region: CASSPWSGGTNEKLFF. The CDR3 DNA follows: TGCGCCAGCAGCCCGTGGTCGGGGGGAACTAATGAAAAACTGTTTTTT.

This rearrangement joins TRBV5-4 to TRBJ2-3; 13 bases line up with TRBD2. The V and J ends lost 10 bases and 2 bases, in that order; junction bases with no gene match: 4. The CDR3 contains 14 residues. The V gene's germline CDR1 is SGHNT and CDR2 YYREEE (reference sequence). The CDR3 nucleotides read TGTGCCGGAGGGACTAGCGGGGACACAGATACGCAGTATTTT. Translated: CAGGTSGDTDTQYF.

The chain has TRBV19 and TRBJ1-1; the D gene is possibly TRBD1 (5 bases). The CDR3 is 14 amino acids. The V end was cut by 5 bases, the J end by 1 base, with 11 bases between. Germline CDR1 and CDR2: LNHDA and SQIVND (reference sequence). The CDR3 bases are TGTGCCAGTAGTTTGAGGGGACCGAACACTGAAGCTTTCTTT. Its translation: CASSLRGPNTEAFF.

The chain is built from TRBV5-1 and TRBJ2-5, with D tentatively TRBD1 (5 bases). The CDR3 is 16 residues long. Germline V gene lookup returns CDR1 SGHRS and CDR2 YFSETQ. Trimming removed 5 bases from V and 2 bases from J, with 19 bases in between. The DNA of the CDR3 is TGCGCCAGCAGTAGGGGCACCCAGATCCTTCAAGAGACCCAGTACTTC. Translated: CASSRGTQILQETQYF.

The rearrangement uses TRBV6-5 and TRBJ2-7; D remains unclear. This CDR3 spans 15 amino acids. Germline assignment: CDR1 MNHEY and CDR2 SVGAGI. V lost 0 bases and J 2 bases, leaving 11 bases between the germline ends. CDR3 residues: CASSYSQAAAYEQYF. DNA of the CDR3: TGTGCCAGCAGTTACTCGCAGGCCGCCGCCTACGAGCAGTACTTC.

The genes are TRBV6-6 and TRBJ1-6, with TRBD1 as a possible D gene (6 bases). CDR1 is MNHNY and CDR2 is SVGAGI in the germline V gene (reference sequence). Trimming removed 3 bases from V and 8 bases from J, with 8 bases in between. CDR3 size: 13 residues. The CDR3, as DNA: TGTGCCAGCAGTTATAGGGGGGATTCACCCCTCCACTTT. This codes for CASSYRGDSPLHF.

CDR3 sequence (DNA): TGCGCCAGCAGTCACCCTTACGGGTGGGGTCCCGAGCAGTACTTC. Translated, it gives CASSHPYGWGPEQYF. The V call is TRBV23-1, the J call TRBJ2-7; no clear D. TRBV23-1 is an open reading frame whose function is uncertain. The CDR3 is 15 residues long. V was cut by 3 bases and J by 6 bases, with 18 bases left in between.

The V and J genes are TRBV19 and TRBJ1-5; D unclear. Germline assignment: CDR1 LNHDA and CDR2 SQIVND (reference sequence). This CDR3 contains 14 residues. V was trimmed by 2 bases and J by 0 bases, leaving 5 bases between them. The CDR3 region has the DNA TGTGCCAGTAGTATATCTGTTAGCAATCAGCCCCAGCATTTT. Translating it yields CASSISVSNQPQHF.

Concerning this clone itself: A junction boundary mismatches the germline segment, possibly from a read error. The chain links TRBV18 to TRBJ1-1, with a possible D match to TRBD1 (6 bases). This CDR3 comprises 16 residues. Germline CDR1 and CDR2: KGHSH and LQKENI. The CDR3 here is CASPPSRGGANTEAFF. Here the CDR3 DNA reads TGTGCCAGCCCACCCTCAAGAGGGGGGGCGAACACTGAAGCTTTCTTT.

The chain joins TRBV28 to TRBJ2-2; 10 bases line up with TRBD1. Trimming removed 5 bases from V and 3 bases from J; junction bases left unmatched: 9. Germline V gene sequence: CDR1 MDHEN, CDR2 SYDVKM. The CDR3 sequence is 17 residues long. The CDR3: CASSRWDRGGHTGELFF. The CDR3 region has the DNA TGTGCCAGCAGTCGGTGGGACAGGGGCGGGCACACCGGGGAGCTGTTTTTT.

The chain combines TRBV13 with TRBJ2-1, with TRBD2 identical over 10 bases. The junction had 10 bases not matched to a gene; V was cut back by 3 bases and J by 2 bases. CDR3 length: 18 residues. CDR1 is PRHDT and CDR2 is FYEKMQ in the germline V gene (reference sequence). CDR3 sequence: CASSLSGAGGLAYNEQFF. The CDR3 nucleotides read TGTGCCAGCAGCTTGTCTGGAGCGGGGGGGCTAGCCTACAATGAGCAGTTCTTC.

A remark on this clone: Sequence at one end of the junction differs from germline and may be a read error. The chain joins TRBV7-7 to TRBJ1-1, with D perhaps matching TRBD1 (5 bases). CDR1 and CDR2 from the germline V gene are SSHAT and FNYEAQ (reference sequence). The CDR3 is 15 residues long. CDR3 residues: CASSLETVKNTEAFF. The DNA of the CDR3 is TGTGCTAGCAGCTTAGAGACAGTCAAGAACACTGAAGCTTTCTTT.

This sequence joins TRBV5-6 and TRBJ2-5; D gene unclear. Germline loops: CDR1 SGHDT, CDR2 YYEEEE. V was clipped by 4 bases and J by 3 bases, with 7 bases between them. This CDR3 contains 12 residues. CDR3 DNA: TGTGCCAGCAGCGGGTTGGAAGAGACCCAGTACTTC. Translating it yields CASSGLEETQYF. The whole variable domain, filled in from reference TRBV5-6 and TRBJ2-5, reads DAGVTQSPTHLIKTRGQQVTLRCSPKSGHDTVSWYQQALGQGPQFIFQYYEEEERQRGNFPDRFSGHQFPNYSSELNVNALLLGDSALYLCASSGLEETQYFGPGTRLLVL.

The chain recombines TRBV11-3 with TRBJ2-3; weak D call: TRBD2 (5 bases). V was trimmed by 5 bases and J by 0 bases, leaving 15 bases between them. The CDR3 spans 16 residues. Per the germline V gene, CDR1 is SGHNT and CDR2 is YENEEA. The CDR3 DNA is TGTGCCAGCAGCCCCAAAGTAGGGAGAAGCACAGATACGCAGTATTTT. This codes for CASSPKVGRSTDTQYF.

The rearrangement links TRBV18 to TRBJ2-2; no reliable D call. CDR3 size: 14 residues. The V gene lost 3 bases and the J gene lost 4 bases, with 9 bases spanning the gap. Per germline, CDR1 KGHSH and CDR2 LQKENI. CDR3 coding DNA: TGTGCCAGCTCACCTGAGCAGGTCACCGGGGAGCTGTTTTTT. This encodes CASSPEQVTGELFF.

The V gene is TRBV2, the J gene TRBJ2-5; TRBD2 agrees at 8 bases. Germline CDR1 reads SNHLY; CDR2 reads FYNNEI. The CDR3 runs to 14 residues. V was clipped by 4 bases and J by 4 bases; unmatched bases: 5. CDR3 in amino acids: CASSGERGSETQYF. The DNA of the CDR3 is TGTGCCAGCAGTGGGGAGCGGGGGTCAGAGACCCAGTACTTC.

J is TRBJ1-2 and V is TRBV6-5; TRBD1 agrees at 11 bases. The CDR3 has 15 amino acids. Germline V lookup: CDR1 MNHEY, CDR2 SVGAGI. Losses at the gene ends were 5 bases for V and 9 bases for J; bases not matched to a gene: 11. The CDR3 region is CASSTGQGASLSYTF. For the CDR3, the DNA is TGTGCCAGCAGTACCGGACAGGGGGCAAGTTTAAGCTACACCTTC.